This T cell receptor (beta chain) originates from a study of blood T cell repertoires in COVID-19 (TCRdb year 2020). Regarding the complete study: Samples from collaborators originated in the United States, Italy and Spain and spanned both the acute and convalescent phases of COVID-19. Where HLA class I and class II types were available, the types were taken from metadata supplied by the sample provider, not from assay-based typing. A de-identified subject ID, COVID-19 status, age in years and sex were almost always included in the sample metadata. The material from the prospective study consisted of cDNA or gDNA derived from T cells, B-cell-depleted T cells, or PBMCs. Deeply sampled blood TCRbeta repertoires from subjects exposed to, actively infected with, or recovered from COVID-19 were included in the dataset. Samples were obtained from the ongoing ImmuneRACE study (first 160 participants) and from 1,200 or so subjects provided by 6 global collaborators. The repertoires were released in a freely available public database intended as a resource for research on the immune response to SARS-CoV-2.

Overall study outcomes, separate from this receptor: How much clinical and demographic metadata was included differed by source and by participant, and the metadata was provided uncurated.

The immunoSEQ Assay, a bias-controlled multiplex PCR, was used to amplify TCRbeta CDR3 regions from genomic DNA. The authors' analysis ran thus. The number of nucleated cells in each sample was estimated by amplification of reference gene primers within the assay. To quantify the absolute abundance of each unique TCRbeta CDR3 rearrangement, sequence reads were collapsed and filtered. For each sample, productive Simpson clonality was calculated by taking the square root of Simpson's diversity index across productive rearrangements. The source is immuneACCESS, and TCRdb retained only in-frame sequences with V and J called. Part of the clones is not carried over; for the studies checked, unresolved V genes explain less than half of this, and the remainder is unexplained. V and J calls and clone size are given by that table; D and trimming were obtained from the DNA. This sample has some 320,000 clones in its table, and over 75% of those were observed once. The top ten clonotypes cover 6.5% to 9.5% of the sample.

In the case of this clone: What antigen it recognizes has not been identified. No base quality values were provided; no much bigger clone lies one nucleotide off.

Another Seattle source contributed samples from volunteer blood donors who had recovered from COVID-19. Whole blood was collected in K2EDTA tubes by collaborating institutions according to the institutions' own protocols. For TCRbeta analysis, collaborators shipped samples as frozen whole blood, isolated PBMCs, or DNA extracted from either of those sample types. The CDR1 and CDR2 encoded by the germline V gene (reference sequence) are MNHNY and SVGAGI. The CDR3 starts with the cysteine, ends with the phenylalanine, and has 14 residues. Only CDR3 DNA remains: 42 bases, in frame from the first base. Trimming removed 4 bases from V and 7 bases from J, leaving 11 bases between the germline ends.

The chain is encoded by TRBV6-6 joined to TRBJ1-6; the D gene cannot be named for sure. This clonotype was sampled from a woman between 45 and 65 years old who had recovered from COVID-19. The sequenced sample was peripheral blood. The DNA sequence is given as TGTGCCAGCAGTTCGGTAGAGGCGAATTCACCCCTCCACTTT. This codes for CASSSVEANSPLHF.